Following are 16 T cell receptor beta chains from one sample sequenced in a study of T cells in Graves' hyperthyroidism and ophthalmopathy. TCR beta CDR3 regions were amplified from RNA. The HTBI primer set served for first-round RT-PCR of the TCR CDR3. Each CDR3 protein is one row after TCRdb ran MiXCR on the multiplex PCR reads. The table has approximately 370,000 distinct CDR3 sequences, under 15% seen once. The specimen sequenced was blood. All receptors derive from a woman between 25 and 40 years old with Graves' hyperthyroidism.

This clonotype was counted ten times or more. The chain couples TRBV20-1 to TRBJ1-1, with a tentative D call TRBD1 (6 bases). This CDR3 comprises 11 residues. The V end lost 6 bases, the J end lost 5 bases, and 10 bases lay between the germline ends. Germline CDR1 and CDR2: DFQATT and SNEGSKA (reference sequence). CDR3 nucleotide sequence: TGCAGTGCCGCGCAGGGGACTGAAGCTTTCTTT. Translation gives CSAAQGTEAFF.

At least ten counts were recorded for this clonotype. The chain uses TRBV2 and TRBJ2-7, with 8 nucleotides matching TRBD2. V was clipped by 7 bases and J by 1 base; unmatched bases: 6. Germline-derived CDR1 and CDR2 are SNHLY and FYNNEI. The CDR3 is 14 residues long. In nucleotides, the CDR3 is TGTGCCAGCAAGGAGCGGGAGATTTCCTACGAGCAGTACTTC. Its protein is CASKEREISYEQYF.

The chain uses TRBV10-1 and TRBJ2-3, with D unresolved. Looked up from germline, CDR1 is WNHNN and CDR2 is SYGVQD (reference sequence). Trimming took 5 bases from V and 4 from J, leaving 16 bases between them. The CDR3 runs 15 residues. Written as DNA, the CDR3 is TGCGCCAGCAGTCTAGGATTCCGAAGCGCAGATACGCAGTATTTT. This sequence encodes CASSLGFRSADTQYF.

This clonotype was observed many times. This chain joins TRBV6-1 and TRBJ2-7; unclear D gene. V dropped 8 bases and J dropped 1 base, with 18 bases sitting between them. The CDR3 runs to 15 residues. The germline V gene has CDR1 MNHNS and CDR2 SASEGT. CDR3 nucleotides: TGTGCCAGCGAACGCTATACCGACATATCCTACGAGCAGTACTTC. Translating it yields CASERYTDISYEQYF.

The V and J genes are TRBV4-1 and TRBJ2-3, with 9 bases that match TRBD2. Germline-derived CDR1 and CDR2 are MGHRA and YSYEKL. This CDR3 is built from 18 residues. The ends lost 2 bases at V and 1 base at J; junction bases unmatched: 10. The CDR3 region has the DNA TGCGCCAGCAGCCAAAAGCCCAGCGGGGGGATCGGCACAGATACGCAGTATTTT. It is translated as CASSQKPSGGIGTDTQYF.

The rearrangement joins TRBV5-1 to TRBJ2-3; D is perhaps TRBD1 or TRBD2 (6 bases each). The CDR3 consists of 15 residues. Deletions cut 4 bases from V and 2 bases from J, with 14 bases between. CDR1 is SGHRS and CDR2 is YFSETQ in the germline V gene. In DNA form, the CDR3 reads TGCGCCAGCAGCGGAAAGCCGGGGGCCACAGATACGCAGTATTTT. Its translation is CASSGKPGATDTQYF.

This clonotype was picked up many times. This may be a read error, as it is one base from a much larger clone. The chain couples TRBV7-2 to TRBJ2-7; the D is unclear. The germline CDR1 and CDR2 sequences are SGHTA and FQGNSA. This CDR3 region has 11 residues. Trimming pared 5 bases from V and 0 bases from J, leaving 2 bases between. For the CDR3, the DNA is TGTGCCAGCAGCATCTCCTACGAGCAGTACTTC. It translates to CASSISYEQYF. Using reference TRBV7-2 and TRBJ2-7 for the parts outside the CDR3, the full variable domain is GAGVSQSPSNKVTEKGKDVELRCDPISGHTALYWYRQSLGQGLEFLIYFQGNSAPDKSGLPSDRFSAERTGGSVSTLTIQRTQQEDSAVYLCASSISYEQYFGPGTRLTVT.

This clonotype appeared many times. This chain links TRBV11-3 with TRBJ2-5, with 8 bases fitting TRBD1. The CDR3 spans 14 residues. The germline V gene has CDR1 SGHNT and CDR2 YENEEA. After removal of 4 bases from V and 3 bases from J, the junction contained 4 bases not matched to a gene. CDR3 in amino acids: CASSSSDREETQYF. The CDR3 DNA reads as TGTGCCAGCAGCTCCTCGGACAGGGAAGAGACCCAGTACTTC.

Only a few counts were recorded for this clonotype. For the CDR3, the DNA is TGTGCCAGTAGTATCTCGGACTACACAGATACGCAGTATTTT. This gives the protein CASSISDYTDTQYF. This rearrangement joins TRBV19 to TRBJ2-3; a possible D gene is TRBD2 (6 bases). This CDR3 is 14 amino acids long. V was clipped by 3 bases and J by 2 bases, with 9 bases between them. CDR1 and CDR2 (germline): LNHDA, SQIVND (reference sequence).

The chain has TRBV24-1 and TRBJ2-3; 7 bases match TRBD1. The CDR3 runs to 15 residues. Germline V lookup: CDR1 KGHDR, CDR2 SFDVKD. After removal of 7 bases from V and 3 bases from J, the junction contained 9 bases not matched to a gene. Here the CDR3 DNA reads TGTGCCACCAGGGGGGCGAAGGGGGCGACAGATACGCAGTATTTT. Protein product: CATRGAKGATDTQYF.

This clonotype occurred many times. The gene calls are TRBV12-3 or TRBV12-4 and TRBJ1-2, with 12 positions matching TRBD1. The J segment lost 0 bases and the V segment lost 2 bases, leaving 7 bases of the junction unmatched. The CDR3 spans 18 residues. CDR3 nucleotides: TGTGCCAGCAGTTTAATCTTCCGGGACAGGGGGCCTAACTATGGCTACACCTTC. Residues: CASSLIFRDRGPNYGYTF.

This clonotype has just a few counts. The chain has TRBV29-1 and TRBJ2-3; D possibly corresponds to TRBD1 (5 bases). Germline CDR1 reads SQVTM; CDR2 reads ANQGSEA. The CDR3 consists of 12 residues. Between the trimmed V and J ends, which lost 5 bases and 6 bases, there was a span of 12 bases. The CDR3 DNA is TGCAGCGTTAGGGGTTTTATCGATACGCAGTATTTT. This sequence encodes CSVRGFIDTQYF.

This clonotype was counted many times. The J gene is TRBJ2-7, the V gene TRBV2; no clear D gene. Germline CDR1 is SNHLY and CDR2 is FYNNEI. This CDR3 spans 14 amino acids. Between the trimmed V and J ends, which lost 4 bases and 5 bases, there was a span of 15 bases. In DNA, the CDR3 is TGTGCCAGCAGTGTTCAAGGAGACGGAGACGAGCAGTACTTC. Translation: CASSVQGDGDEQYF.

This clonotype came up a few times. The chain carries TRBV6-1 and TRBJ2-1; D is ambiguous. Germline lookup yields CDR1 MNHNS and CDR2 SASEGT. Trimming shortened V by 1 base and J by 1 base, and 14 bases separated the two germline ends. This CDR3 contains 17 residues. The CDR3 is CASSEDEVGFSYNEQFF. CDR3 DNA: TGTGCCAGCAGTGAAGACGAGGTGGGTTTTTCCTACAATGAGCAGTTCTTC.

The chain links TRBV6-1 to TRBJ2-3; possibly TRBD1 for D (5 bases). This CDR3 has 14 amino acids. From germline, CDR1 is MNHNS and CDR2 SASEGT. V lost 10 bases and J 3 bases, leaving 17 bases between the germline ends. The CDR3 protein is CATLRVLWTDTQYF. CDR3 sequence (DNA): TGTGCCACCCTCAGGGTCTTATGGACAGATACGCAGTATTTT.

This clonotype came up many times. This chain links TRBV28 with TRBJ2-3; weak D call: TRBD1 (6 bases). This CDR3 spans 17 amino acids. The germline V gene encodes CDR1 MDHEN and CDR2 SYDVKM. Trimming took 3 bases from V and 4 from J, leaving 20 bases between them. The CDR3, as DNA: TGTGCCAGCAGTTTGATGGCTGAGGGGGTGGAATCAGATACGCAGTATTTT. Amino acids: CASSLMAEGVESDTQYF.